These T cell receptor beta chains were read from a single sample in a study of vaccination effects on CD4 cells after COVID-19. TCRdb keeps only in-frame clones here, not all; method: immunoSEQ multiplex PCR. The sample consists of 30,000 or so clones, 74% of them appearing once. What these receptors recognize is not known. The sample consisted of CD4+ T cells from PBMCs cultured without peptide, taken after COVID-19 vaccination. Receptor source: a human donor who received a COVID-19 vaccine. Both conserved end residues are trimmed from each CDR3. The order of the fields is clone size, V gene, J gene, CDR3 protein. A clone size is listed for some rows: how often the clone was seen (once, few, many), or a class if it is expanded.

.	TRBV7-8	TRBJ1-1	ASSSRTGGTEAF
.	TRBV3-1/TRBV3-2	TRBJ1-4	ASSQGKGEKLF
.	TRBV28	TRBJ2-7	ASAQGSSYEQY
few	TRBV19	TRBJ2-4	ASGGGAKNIQY
.	TRBV7-8	TRBJ2-7	ASSPLSGSSYEQY
.	TRBV12-3/TRBV12-4	TRBJ1-4	ASRTVTNEKLF
.	TRBV12-3/TRBV12-4	TRBJ1-2	ASSSQGWYGYT
.	TRBV6-1	TRBJ1-1	ASSDQRAEAF
.	TRBV28	TRBJ1-2	ASSLYQKGTTGYT
.	TRBV28	TRBJ1-2	ASSLTGTVHGYT
.	TRBV10-3	TRBJ2-1	AISDTQGGLPEQF
.	TRBV12-3/TRBV12-4	TRBJ1-4	ASRPGGEEKLF
.	TRBV5-4	TRBJ1-3	ASSRQGGSGNTIY
.	TRBV10-3	TRBJ1-4	AISEYREGEKLF
.	TRBV3-1/TRBV3-2	TRBJ2-1	ASSQDEGWDSPRAGYNEQF
.	TRBV6-5	TRBJ1-1	ASQSTKNTEAF
.	TRBV2	TRBJ1-5	ASSRQGGGNQPQH
few	TRBV6-6	TRBJ1-2	ASSYSQANYGYT
.	TRBV27	TRBJ2-2	ASSLGTGELF
.	TRBV27	TRBJ1-2	ASKGAWGGGYT
once	TRBV6-5	TRBJ2-3	ASSRVGSSTDTQY
.	TRBV14	TRBJ2-7	ASSQAVEGGEQY
.	TRBV6-5	TRBJ1-1	ASSPQVNTEAF
.	TRBV4-2	TRBJ2-6	ASSLGSSGANVLT
.	TRBV6-5	TRBJ2-6	ASRPDNSGANVLT
.	TRBV7-8	TRBJ2-1	ASSPSRSSYNEQF
.	TRBV10-3	TRBJ2-4	ATRPSGEGGKNIQY
.	TRBV7-2	TRBJ2-4	ASSLGTKNIQY
.	TRBV21-1	TRBJ2-1	ASSKGASGPYNEQF
.	TRBV4-2	TRBJ1-2	ASSQGGTGVKWVNYGYT
.	TRBV7-2	TRBJ1-3	ASSFNGNTIY
.	TRBV6-5	TRBJ2-3	ASRIQTTDTQY
.	TRBV9	TRBJ2-7	ASSPQGALYEQY
.	TRBV28	TRBJ2-3	ASSLQISTDTQY
few	TRBV18	TRBJ1-5	ASSPGTGISNQPQH
.	TRBV30	TRBJ2-5	AWKRGPVTETQY
.	TRBV9	TRBJ2-2	ASSVGQGANTGELF
.	TRBV11-2	TRBJ1-3	ASSSGGQRGNTIY
.	TRBV5-5	TRBJ2-3	ASSLANRGVDTQY
.	TRBV3-1/TRBV3-2	TRBJ2-5	ASSRPPVETQY
.	TRBV5-1	TRBJ2-7	ASSFGQPNYEQY
.	TRBV29-1	TRBJ2-1	SVGLSNSYNEQF
few	TRBV30	TRBJ2-7	AWTGAYEQY
.	TRBV4-1	TRBJ1-4	ASSLRDRDNEKLF
.	TRBV29-1	TRBJ2-5	SVQRLETQY